Shown below are 20 T cell receptor beta chains from a single sample sequenced in a study of tumor-infiltrating lymphocytes in primary liver carcinoma. It was from about 20-30 mg of unsorted bulk tissue that RNA and DNA were co-extracted. The input was around 530 ng total RNA; TCR beta cDNA was made from it with a constant-region primer. Slightly modified ARM-PCR with three nested multiplex PCR rounds yielded TCR beta libraries. A C-beta reverse primer and TRBV1-TRBV30 forward primers served in each of the first two PCR rounds, at about 9 cycles apiece. From the multiplex PCR reads, TCRdb called clonotypes with MiXCR, one entry per CDR3 protein. The top ten clones hold about 30% of a sample with around 70,000 distinct CDR3 sequences, about 70% of them seen once. The specimen sequenced was liver tumor tissue from sampling region 4. Described subset: tumor region T4, right-lateral pole. The receptors originated from a man between 40 and 49 years old with primary liver carcinoma and hepatitis B virus infection.

The chain is built from TRBV29-1 and TRBJ1-6; D may be TRBD1 (5 bases). The CDR3 loop spans 14 amino acids. In germline, CDR1 is SQVTM, CDR2 ANQGSEA. The CDR3 bases are TGCAGGGTCTGTACCGGACAAACGGCTTCACCCCTCCACTTT. It codes for CRVCTGQTASPLHF.

The V call is TRBV28, the J call TRBJ2-4, with 7 bases aligning to TRBD1. This CDR3 has 13 residues. Germline V CDR1 and CDR2: MDHEN, SYDVKM. Germline trimming cut 6 bases from V and 4 bases from J; bases unmatched to any gene: 3. This chain's CDR3 is CASSRGQKNIQYF. DNA for the CDR3: TGTGCCAGCAGCCGGGGACAGAAAAACATTCAGTACTTC. Full variable domain (remainder filled in from reference TRBV28 and TRBJ2-4): DVKVTQSSRYLVKRTGEKVFLECVQDMDHENMFWYRQDPGLGLRLIYFSYDVKMKEKGDIPEGYSVSREKKERFSLILESASTNQTSMYLCASSRGQKNIQYFGAGTRLSVL.

On this clonotype itself: Given the absence of the conserved phenylalanine or tryptophan at the CDR3 end, a read error is likely. This chain links TRBV11-2 with TRBJ1-1; the D gene is possibly TRBD1 (5 bases). Looked up from germline, CDR1 is SGHAT and CDR2 is FQNNGV. CDR3 length: 13 amino acids. The CDR3 DNA follows: TGTGCCAACAGCATGTGGACAAACATTGAAGCTTTCCTT. Its translation: CANSMWTNIEAFL.

Points on this clonotype: It may be a read error: a sequence one base away is much more abundant. The V gene is TRBV6-1, the J gene TRBJ1-1; D may be TRBD1 (6 bases). CDR1 and CDR2 from the germline V gene are MNHNS and SASEGT. V gave up 9 bases and J gave up 6 bases, with 20 bases separating them. The CDR3 has 14 residues. In nucleotides, the CDR3 is TGTGCCAGGAGAGCCCGGGGGGCTATATCTGAAGCTTTCTTT. It is translated as CARRARGAISEAFF.

As to this clonotype: This may arise from a read error, as a much more abundant clone is one base away. V usage is TRBV28 and J usage is TRBJ2-1; 11 bases match TRBD2. The CDR3 is made up of 14 amino acids. Germline V gene data show CDR1 as MDHEN and CDR2 as SYDVKM. CDR3 nucleotides: TGTACCAGCCTGACTAGCGGGACAACCAATGAGCAGTTCTTC. Amino acid sequence: CTSLTSGTTNEQFF.

With regard to this clonotype: At one end the junction does not follow the germline gene, possibly because of a read error. This chain connects TRBV4-2 to TRBJ2-1; D is perhaps TRBD2 (7 bases). From germline, CDR1 is LGHNA and CDR2 YNFKEQ. CDR3 size: 16 residues. The CDR3 bases are TGTGCCAGCACCGTAACCGGGACTATCGGGGACAACGAGCAGTTCTTC. Translation gives CASTVTGTIGDNEQFF.

The V call is TRBV11-2, the J call TRBJ2-1; D ambiguous. Per germline, CDR1 SGHAT and CDR2 FQNNGV. V lost 4 bases, J lost 8 bases, and 21 bases lay in between. CDR3 length equals 16 residues. In DNA form, the CDR3 reads TGTGCCAGCAGCTCGCACCCCAGCAGAAGGATCTATGAGCAGTTCTTC. Protein sequence: CASSSHPSRRIYEQFF.

For this clonotype: At one end, the junction sequence differs from germline, possibly due to a read error. This rearrangement joins TRBV6-1 to TRBJ2-5, with D unresolved. Per germline, CDR1 MNHNS and CDR2 SASEGT. The CDR3 is made up of 15 amino acids. The chain's CDR3 is CTSSRQVRPQETQYF. The CDR3 coding sequence is TGCACCAGCAGCAGGCAGGTGCGTCCCCAAGAGACCCAGTACTTC.

In the case of this clonotype: This may come from a read error, since a much larger clone is one base off. The chain recombines TRBV5-1 with TRBJ2-1, with D perhaps TRBD1 (6 bases). The CDR3 consists of 14 residues. CDR1 and CDR2 (germline): SGHRS, YFSETQ. V shed 4 bases and J shed 4 bases, with 12 bases lying between them. This chain's CDR3 is CASSHGQSYNEQFF. CDR3 nucleotide sequence: TGCGCCAGCAGCCATGGACAGAGTTACAATGAGCAGTTCTTC.

This clonotype has just a few counts. The chain is built from TRBV30 and TRBJ2-3; perhaps TRBD2 as D (6 bases). Germline V gene data show CDR1 as GTSNPN and CDR2 as SVGIG (reference sequence). V was shortened by 3 bases and J by 3 bases, with 13 bases between the two germline ends. This CDR3 is 14 amino acids long. CDR3 sequence reads: CAWRGLGGTDTQYF. DNA for the CDR3: TGTGCCTGGAGGGGGTTGGGGGGTACAGATACGCAGTATTTT.

This clonotype appeared a single time. The junction shows a germline mismatch at one end, possibly a read error. The V and J genes are TRBV14 and TRBJ2-5; perhaps TRBD2 as D (5 bases). Germline V gives CDR1 SGHDN, CDR2 FVKESK. The length of the CDR3 is 15 residues. The DNA of the CDR3 is TGTGCCAGCAGCCAAGAGAGCGGAAGGGAAGAGACCAAGTACTTC. This translates into CASSQESGREETKYF.

Of note for this clonotype: Germline is not matched at one junction end, which may reflect a read error. The CDR3 here is CASSQEARQNNEQLF. CDR3 sequence (DNA): TGCGCCAGCAGCCAAGAAGCGAGACAAAACAATGAGCAGCTCTTC. V is TRBV4-1 and J is TRBJ2-1; no clear D gene. CDR3 length equals 15 residues. Germline V gene lookup returns CDR1 MGHRA and CDR2 YSYEKL.

For this clonotype: One junction end disagrees with the germline gene, perhaps due to a read error. CDR3 protein: CASSKIAGGEDTHYF. The CDR3 bases are TGTGCCAGCAGTAAAATAGCGGGAGGAGAAGATACGCATTATTTT. This chain connects TRBV12-3 or TRBV12-4 to TRBJ2-3; TRBD2 matches 10 bases. This CDR3 spans 15 amino acids.

Of note for this clonotype: One junction end does not reproduce the germline sequence, and a read error may be involved. The chain has TRBV4-1 and TRBJ2-1; 9 bases are shared with TRBD2. Germline values: CDR1 MGHRA, CDR2 YSYEKL. This CDR3 contains 14 residues. CDR3 coding DNA: TGCGCTAGCAACCAGGCGGGAGGGTACAATAAGCAGTTCTTC. As protein: CASNQAGGYNKQFF.

To note about this clonotype: One junction end disagrees with the germline gene, perhaps due to a read error. The rearrangement uses TRBV11-2 and TRBJ2-5; no reliable D call. Per germline, CDR1 SGHAT and CDR2 FQNNGV. This CDR3 has 13 amino acids. The CDR3 region has the DNA TGTACCAGTAGCTGTAGTGTCGGAGAGACCCAGTACTTC. This encodes CTSSCSVGETQYF.

A note on this clonotype: Mismatch with germline at one junction end may stem from a read error. This chain links TRBV12-3 or TRBV12-4 with TRBJ1-2; 8 bases align to TRBD1. The CDR3 runs to 13 residues. The CDR3, as DNA: TGTGACAGCGTACAGGGGGTAAACTATGGCTACACCTTC. Protein product: CDSVQGVNYGYTF.

As to this clonotype: A read error may be the cause here, since a much bigger clone is one base away. This sequence joins TRBV12-3 or TRBV12-4 and TRBJ1-3, with no clear D. The CDR3 covers 12 residues. In DNA, the CDR3 is TGTGTCAGCAGCAGACCTGGAAACACCATATATTTT. It encodes CVSSRPGNTIYF.

In regard to this clonotype: The junction departs from germline at one end; a sequencing error may be responsible. The chain combines TRBV10-3 with TRBJ2-7; TRBD1 is a possible D gene (6 bases). This CDR3 is 18 amino acids long. Germline V gene lookup returns CDR1 ENHRY and CDR2 SYGVKD. DNA of the CDR3: TGTGCCATCAGTGGTCACAGCCCTACAGGGACGGATACCTACAAGCAGTATTTC. This encodes CAISGHSPTGTDTYKQYF.

This clonotype was recorded many times. The rearrangement links TRBV28 to TRBJ1-1; TRBD1 agrees at 9 bases. The ends lost 7 bases at V and 5 bases at J; junction bases unmatched: 8. CDR3 length: 14 residues. Germline CDR1 reads MDHEN; CDR2 reads SYDVKM. The chain's CDR3 is CASNLKQGATEAFF. CDR3 sequence (DNA): TGTGCCAGCAACCTAAAACAGGGGGCTACTGAAGCTTTCTTT.

In the case of this clonotype: At one end, the junction sequence differs from germline, possibly due to a read error. The CDR3 protein is CASSQDSGRVSTEALF. The CDR3 DNA reads as TGTGCCAGCAGCCAAGATTCAGGGAGAGTGAGCACTGAAGCTCTCTTT. The chain combines TRBV4-2 with TRBJ1-1; maybe TRBD1 (5 bases). Germline CDR1 reads LGHNA; CDR2 reads YNFKEQ. The CDR3 has 16 amino acids.